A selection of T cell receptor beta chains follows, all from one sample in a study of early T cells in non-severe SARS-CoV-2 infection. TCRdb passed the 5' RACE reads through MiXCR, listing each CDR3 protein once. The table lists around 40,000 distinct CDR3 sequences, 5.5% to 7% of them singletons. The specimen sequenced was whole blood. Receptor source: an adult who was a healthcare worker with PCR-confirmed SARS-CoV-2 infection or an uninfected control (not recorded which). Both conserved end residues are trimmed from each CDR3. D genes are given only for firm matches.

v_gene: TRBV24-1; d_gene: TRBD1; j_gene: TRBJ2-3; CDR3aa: ATGTADTQY
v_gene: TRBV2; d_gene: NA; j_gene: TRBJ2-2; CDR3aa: ASSEAGNTGELF
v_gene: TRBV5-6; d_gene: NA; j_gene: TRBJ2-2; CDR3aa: ASSLDLNTGELF
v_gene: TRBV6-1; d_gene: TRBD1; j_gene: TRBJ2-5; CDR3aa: ASSVMGQGIQETQY
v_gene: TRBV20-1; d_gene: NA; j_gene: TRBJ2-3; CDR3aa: SVANPGFSGTDTQY
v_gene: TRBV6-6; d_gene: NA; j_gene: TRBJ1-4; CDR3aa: ASSYGQPNEKLF
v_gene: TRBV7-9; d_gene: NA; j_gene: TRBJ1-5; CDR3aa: ASSDGTGNQPQH
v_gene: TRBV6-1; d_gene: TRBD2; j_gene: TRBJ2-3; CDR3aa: ASSEWPAGAVADTQY
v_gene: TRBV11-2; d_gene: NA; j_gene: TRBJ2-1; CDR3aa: ASSLKQGTTER
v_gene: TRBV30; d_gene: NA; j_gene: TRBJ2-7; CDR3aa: AWSRNRAGEQY
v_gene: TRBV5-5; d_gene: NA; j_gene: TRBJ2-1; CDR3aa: ASSARGGRNEQF
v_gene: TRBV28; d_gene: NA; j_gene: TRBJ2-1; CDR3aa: ASTLLTRDHNEQF
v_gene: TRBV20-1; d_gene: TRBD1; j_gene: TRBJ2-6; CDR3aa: SAHQGQPSGANVLT
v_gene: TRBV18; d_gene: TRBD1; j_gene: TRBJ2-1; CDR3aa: ASSPERTGVQTYNEQF
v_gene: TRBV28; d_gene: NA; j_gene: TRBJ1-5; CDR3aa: ASKGIQSNQPQH
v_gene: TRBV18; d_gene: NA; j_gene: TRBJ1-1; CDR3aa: ASSPVGDTNTEAF
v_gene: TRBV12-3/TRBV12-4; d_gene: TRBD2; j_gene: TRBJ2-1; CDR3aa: ASTLEASGYNEQF
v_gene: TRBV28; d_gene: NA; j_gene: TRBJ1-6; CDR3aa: ASLHRDSYNSPLH
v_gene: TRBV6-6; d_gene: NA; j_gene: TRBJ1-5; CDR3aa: ASSYGIQYNQPQH
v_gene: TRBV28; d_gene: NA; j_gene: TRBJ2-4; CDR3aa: ASTSSGFRGWGKNIQY
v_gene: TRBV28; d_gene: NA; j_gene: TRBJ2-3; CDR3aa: ASSFDKLTDTQY
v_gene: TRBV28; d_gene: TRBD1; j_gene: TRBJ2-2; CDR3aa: ASSLWTGGNTGELF
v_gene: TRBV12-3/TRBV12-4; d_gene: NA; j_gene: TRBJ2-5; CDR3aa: ASSFRETQY
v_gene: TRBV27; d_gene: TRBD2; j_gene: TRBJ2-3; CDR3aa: ASSSRRGGRDTQY
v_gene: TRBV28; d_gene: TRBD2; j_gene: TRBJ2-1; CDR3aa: ASSLAGGYNEQF
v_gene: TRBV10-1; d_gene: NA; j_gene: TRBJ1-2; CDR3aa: ASSAGVNYGYT
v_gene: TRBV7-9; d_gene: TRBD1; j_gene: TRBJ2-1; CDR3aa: ASSGQGFEQF
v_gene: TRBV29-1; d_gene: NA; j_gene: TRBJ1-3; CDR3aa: STESDPTNTIY
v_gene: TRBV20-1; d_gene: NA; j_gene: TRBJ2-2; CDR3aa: SAGDTGELF
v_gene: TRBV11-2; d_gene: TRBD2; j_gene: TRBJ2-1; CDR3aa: ASSTGLAGGPSYNEQF
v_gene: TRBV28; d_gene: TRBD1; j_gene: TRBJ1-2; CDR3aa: ASSSPTGAWGYT
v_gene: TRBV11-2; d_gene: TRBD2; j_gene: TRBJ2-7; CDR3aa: ASSLNGGYEQY
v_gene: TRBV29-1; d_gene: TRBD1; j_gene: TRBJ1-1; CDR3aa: SAEDRRKAF
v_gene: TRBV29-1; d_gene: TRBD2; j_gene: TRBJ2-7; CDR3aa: SVIGLAGQYEQY
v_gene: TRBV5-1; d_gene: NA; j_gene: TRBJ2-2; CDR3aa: ASSLDTGELF
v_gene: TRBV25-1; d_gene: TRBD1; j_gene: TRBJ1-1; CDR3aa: ASWDRGTEAF
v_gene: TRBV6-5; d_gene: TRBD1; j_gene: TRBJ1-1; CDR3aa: ASRHYDRDNTEAF
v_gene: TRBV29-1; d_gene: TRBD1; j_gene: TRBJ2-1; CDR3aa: SVEGIGQGYNEQF
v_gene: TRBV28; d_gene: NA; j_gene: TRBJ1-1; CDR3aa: ASSQGTGEAF
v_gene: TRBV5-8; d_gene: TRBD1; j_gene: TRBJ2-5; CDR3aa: ASSWWTGGDETQY
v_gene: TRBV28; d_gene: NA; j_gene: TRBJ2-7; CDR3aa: ANPWGSPYEQY
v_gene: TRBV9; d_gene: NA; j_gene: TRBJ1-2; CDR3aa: ASSPTANYGYT